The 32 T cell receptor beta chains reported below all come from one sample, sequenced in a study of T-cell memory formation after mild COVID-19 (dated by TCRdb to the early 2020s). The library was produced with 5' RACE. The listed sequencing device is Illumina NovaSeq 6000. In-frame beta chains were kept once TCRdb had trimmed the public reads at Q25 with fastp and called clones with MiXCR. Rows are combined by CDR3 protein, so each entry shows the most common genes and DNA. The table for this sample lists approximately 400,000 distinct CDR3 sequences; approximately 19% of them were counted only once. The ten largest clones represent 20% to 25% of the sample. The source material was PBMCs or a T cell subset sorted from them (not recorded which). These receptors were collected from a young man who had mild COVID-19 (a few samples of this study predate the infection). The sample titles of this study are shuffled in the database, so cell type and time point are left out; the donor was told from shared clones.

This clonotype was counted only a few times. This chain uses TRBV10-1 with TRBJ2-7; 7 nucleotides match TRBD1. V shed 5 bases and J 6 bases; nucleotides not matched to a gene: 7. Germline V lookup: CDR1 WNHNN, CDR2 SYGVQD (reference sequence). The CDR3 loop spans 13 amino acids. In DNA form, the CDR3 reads TGCGCCAGCAGTAAGACAGGGAGCGGCGAGCAGTACTTC. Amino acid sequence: CASSKTGSGEQYF.

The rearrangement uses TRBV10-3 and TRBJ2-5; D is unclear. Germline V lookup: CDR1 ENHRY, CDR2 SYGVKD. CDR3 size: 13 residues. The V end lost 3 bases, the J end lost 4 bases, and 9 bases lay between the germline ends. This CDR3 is CAISEGLGETQYF. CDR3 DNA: TGTGCCATCAGTGAAGGCCTGGGAGAGACCCAGTACTTC.

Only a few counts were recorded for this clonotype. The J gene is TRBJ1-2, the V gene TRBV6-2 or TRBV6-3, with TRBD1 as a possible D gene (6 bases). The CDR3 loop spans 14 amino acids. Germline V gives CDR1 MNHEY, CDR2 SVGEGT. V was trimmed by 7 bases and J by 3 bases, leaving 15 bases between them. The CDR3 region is CASTHRTVHYGYTF. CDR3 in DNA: TGTGCCAGCACACACCGGACAGTCCACTATGGCTACACCTTC.

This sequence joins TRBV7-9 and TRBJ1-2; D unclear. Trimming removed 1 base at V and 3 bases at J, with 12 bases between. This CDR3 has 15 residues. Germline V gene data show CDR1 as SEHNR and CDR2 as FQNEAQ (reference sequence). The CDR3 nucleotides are TGTGCCAGCAGCTTAGTCGCCCTGTATGACTATGGCTACACCTTC. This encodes CASSLVALYDYGYTF.

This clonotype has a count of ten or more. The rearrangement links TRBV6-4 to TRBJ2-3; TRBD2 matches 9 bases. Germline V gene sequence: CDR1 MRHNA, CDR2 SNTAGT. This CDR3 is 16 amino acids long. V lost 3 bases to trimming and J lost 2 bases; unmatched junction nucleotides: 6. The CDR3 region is CASSERAGGPTDTQYF. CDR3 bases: TGTGCCAGCAGTGAAAGAGCGGGGGGCCCCACAGATACGCAGTATTTT.

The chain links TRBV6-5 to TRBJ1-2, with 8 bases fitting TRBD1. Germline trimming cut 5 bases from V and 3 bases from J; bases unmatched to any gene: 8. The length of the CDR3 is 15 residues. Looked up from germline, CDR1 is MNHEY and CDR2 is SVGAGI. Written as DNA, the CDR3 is TGTGCCAGCAGTACCCGACAGGGGATTGACTATGGCTACACCTTC. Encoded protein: CASSTRQGIDYGYTF.

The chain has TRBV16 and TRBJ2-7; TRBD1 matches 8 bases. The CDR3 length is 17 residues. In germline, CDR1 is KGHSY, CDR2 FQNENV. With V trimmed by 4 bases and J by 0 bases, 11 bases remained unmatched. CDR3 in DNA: TGTGCCAGCAGCCCTTCTGGCCAGGGGGCGCGCTCCTACGAGCAGTACGTC. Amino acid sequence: CASSPSGQGARSYEQYV.

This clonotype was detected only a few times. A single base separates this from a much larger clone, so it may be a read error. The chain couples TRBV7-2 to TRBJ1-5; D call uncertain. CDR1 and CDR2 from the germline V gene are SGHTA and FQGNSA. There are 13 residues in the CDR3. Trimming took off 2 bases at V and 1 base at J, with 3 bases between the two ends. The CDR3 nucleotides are TGTGCCAGCAGCTTATGGAGCAATCAGCCCCAGCATTTT. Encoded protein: CASSLWSNQPQHF.

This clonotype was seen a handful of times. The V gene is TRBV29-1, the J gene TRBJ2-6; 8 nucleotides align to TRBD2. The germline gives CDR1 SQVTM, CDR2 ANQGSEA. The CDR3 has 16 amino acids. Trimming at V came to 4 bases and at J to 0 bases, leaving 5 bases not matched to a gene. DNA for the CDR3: TGCAGCGTTGTCGGGGGGGCCGCCTCTGGGGCCAACGTCCTGACTTTC. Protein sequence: CSVVGGAASGANVLTF.

The CDR3 spells CASSPTSSAEQYF. CDR3 bases: TGTGCCAGCAGCCCTACCTCGTCCGCCGAGCAGTACTTC. The rearrangement links TRBV7-9 to TRBJ2-7; D remains ambiguous. The germline V and J ends were trimmed by 5 bases and 6 bases, with 14 bases remaining between them. Looked up from germline, CDR1 is SEHNR and CDR2 is FQNEAQ (reference sequence). This CDR3 has 13 residues.

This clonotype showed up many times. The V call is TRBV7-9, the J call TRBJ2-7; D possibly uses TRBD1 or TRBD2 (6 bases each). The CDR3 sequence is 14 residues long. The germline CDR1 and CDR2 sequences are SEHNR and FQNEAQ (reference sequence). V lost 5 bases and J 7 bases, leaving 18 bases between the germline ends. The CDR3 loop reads CASSREGGIGEQYV. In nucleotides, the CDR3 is TGTGCCAGCAGCCGCGAAGGGGGGATAGGGGAGCAGTACGTC.

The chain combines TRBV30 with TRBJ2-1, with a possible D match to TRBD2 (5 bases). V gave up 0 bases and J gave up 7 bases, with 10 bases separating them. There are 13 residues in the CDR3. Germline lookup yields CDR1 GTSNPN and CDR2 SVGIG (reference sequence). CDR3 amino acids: CAWSVLRVNEQFF. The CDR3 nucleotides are TGTGCCTGGAGTGTACTGAGGGTGAATGAGCAGTTCTTC. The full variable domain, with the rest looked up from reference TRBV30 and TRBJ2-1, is SQTIHQWPATLVQPVGSPLSLECTVEGTSNPNLYWYRQAAGRGLQLLFYSVGIGQISSEVPQNLSASRPQDRQFILSSKKLLLSDSGFYLCAWSVLRVNEQFFGPGTRLTVL.

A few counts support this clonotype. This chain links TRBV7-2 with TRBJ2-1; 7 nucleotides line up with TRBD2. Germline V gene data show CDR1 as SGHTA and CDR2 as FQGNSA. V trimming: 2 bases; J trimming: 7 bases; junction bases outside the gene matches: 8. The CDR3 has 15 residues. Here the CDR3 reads CASSLNGGGLNEQFF. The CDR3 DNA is TGTGCCAGCAGCTTAAACGGGGGAGGGCTTAATGAGCAGTTCTTC. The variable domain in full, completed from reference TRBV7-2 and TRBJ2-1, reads GAGVSQSPSNKVTEKGKDVELRCDPISGHTALYWYRQSLGQGLEFLIYFQGNSAPDKSGLPSDRFSAERTGGSVSTLTIQRTQQEDSAVYLCASSLNGGGLNEQFFGPGTRLTVL.

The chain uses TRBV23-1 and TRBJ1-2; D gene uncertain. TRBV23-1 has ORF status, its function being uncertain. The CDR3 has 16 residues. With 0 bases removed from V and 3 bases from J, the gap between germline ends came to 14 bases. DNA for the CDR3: TGCGCCAGCAGTCAATCTAAGGTTCCGGTCGACTATGGCTACACCTTC. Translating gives CASSQSKVPVDYGYTF.

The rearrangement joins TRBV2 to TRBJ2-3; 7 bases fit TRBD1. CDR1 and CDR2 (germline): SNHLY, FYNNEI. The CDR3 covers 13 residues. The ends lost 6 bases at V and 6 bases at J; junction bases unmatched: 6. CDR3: CASRGTVLDTQYF. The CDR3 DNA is TGTGCCAGCAGGGGGACAGTGTTGGATACGCAGTATTTT.

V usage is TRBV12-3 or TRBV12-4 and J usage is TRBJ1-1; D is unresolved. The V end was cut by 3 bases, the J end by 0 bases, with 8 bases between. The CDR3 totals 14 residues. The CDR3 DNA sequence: TGTGCCAGCAGTTTGAGGAAGCTGAACACTGAAGCTTTCTTT. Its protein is CASSLRKLNTEAFF.

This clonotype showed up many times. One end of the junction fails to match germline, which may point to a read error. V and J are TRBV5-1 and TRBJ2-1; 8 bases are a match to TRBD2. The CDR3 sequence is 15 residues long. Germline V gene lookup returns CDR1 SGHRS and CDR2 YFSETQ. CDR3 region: CASSLSGGSYNEQFF. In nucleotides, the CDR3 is TGTGCCAGCAGCTTAAGCGGGGGATCCTACAATGAGCAGTTCTTC.

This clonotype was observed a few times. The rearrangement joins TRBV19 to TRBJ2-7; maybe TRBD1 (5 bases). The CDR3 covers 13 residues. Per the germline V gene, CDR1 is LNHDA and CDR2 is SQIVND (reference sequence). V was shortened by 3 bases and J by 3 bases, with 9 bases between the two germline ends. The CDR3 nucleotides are TGTGCCAGTAGTATCGACGACAGCTACGAGCAGTACTTC. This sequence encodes CASSIDDSYEQYF.

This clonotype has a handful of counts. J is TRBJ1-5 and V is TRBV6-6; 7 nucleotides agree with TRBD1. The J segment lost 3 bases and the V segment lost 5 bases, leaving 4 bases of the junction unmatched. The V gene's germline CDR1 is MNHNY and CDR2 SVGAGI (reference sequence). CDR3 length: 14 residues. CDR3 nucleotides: TGTGCCAGCAGTACGGGACAGCTCAATCAGCCCCAGCATTTT. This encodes CASSTGQLNQPQHF.

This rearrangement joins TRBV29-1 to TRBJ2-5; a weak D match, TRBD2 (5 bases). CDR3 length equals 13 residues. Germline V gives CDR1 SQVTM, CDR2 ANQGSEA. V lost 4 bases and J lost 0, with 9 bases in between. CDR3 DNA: TGCAGCGTTGGCGGGTCATACCAAGAGACCCAGTACTTC. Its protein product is CSVGGSYQETQYF.

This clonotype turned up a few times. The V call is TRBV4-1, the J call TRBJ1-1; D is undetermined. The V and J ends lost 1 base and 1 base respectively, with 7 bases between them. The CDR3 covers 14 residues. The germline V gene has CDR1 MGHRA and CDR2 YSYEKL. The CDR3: CASSQASGNTEAFF. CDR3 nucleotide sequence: TGCGCCAGCAGCCAAGCGAGCGGGAACACTGAAGCTTTCTTT.

Here the CDR3 reads CSAPSGGGPYNEQFF. The CDR3 region has the DNA TGCAGTGCCCCCTCGGGCGGGGGGCCCTACAATGAGCAGTTCTTC. The chain combines TRBV20-1 with TRBJ2-1; 8 bases line up with TRBD2. The CDR3 is made up of 15 amino acids. Trimming took 6 bases from V and 2 from J; bases not matched to a gene: 9. Germline-derived CDR1 and CDR2 are DFQATT and SNEGSKA (reference sequence).

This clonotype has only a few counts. This chain's CDR3 is CASSPTAAPYEQYF. DNA for the CDR3: TGTGCCAGCTCACCGACCGCTGCGCCCTACGAGCAGTACTTC. The chain carries TRBV18 and TRBJ2-7, with unresolved D. Germline lookup yields CDR1 KGHSH and CDR2 LQKENI. Trimming removed 3 bases at V and 2 bases at J, with 11 bases between. CDR3 length equals 14 residues.

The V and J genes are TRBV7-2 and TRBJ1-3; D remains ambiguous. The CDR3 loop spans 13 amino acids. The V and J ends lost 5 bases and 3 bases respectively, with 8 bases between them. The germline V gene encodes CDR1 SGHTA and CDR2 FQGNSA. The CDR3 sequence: CASSPGYGNTIYF. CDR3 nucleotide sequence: TGTGCCAGCAGCCCCGGGTATGGAAACACCATATATTTT.

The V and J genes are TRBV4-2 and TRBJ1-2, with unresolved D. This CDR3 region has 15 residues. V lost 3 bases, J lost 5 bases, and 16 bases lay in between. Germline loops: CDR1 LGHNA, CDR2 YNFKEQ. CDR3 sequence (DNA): TGTGCCAGCAGCCACGAAGGAAAGGCCCGGTATGGCTACACCTTC. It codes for CASSHEGKARYGYTF.

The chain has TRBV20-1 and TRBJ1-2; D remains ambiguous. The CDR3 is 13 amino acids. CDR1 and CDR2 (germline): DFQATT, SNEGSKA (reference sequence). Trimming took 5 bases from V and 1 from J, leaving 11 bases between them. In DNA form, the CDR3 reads TGCAGTGCTTATGTTGGGGTTAACTATGGCTACACCTTC. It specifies CSAYVGVNYGYTF.

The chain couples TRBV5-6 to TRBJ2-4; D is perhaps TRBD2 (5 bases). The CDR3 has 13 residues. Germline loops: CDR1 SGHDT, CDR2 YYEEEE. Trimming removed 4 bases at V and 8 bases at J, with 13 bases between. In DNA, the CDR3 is TGTGCCAGCAGCCAACCGGCGGGCGACATTCAGTACTTC. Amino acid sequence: CASSQPAGDIQYF.

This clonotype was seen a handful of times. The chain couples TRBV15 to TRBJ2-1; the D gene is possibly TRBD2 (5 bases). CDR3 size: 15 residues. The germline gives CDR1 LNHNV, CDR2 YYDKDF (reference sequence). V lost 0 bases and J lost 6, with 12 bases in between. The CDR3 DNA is TGTGCCACCAGCAGAGAAGTGGGCGGGCGCAATGAGCAGTTCTTC. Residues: CATSREVGGRNEQFF.

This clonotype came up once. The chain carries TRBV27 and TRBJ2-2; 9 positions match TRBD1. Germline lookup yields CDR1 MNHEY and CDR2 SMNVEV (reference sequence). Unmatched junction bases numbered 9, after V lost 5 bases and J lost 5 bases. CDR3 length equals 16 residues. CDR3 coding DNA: TGTGCCAGCAGTCCCGCCGGACAGGGGAAGACCGGGGAGCTGTTTTTT. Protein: CASSPAGQGKTGELFF.

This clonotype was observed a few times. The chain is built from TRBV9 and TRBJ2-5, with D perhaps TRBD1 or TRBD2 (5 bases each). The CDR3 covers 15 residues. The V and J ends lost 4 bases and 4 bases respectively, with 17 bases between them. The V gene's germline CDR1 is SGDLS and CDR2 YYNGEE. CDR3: CASSQLPRGGETQYF. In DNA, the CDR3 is TGTGCCAGCAGCCAACTCCCGAGGGGTGGAGAGACCCAGTACTTC.

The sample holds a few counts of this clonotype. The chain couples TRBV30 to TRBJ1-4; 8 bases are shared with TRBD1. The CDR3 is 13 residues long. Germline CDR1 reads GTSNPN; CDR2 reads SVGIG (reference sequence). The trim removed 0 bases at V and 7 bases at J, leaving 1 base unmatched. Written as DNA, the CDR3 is TGTGCCTGGAGTGTCGGACAGGGTGAAAAACTGTTTTTT. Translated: CAWSVGQGEKLFF.

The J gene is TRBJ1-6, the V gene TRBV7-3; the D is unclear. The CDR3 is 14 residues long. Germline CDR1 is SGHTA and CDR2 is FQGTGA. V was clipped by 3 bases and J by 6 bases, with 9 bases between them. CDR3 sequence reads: CASSLRPFNSPLHF. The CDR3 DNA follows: TGTGCCAGCAGCTTGCGCCCTTTTAATTCACCCCTCCACTTT.